This is a list of T cell receptor beta chains from one sample in a study of blood T cell repertoires in COVID-19. TCRdb keeps only in-frame clones here, not all; method: immunoSEQ multiplex PCR. The sample records some 320,000 clones, more than 70% being singletons. Input material: peripheral blood. These receptors all stem from a woman aged 45 to 65 who had recovered from COVID-19. Each CDR3 is given with its conserved first and last residue. The D gene is left open where the match is weak.

d_call j_call v_call cdr3_aa
TRBD2 TRBJ2-1 TRBV28 CASSPGLAGSYNEQFF
NA TRBJ2-4 TRBV9 CASSVGHLAKNIQYF
NA TRBJ1-2 TRBV30 CAWSVRGVSGYTF
NA TRBJ2-2 TRBV28 CASSLPQLANTGELFF
TRBD2 TRBJ2-1 TRBV7-6 CASSLEGLASSYNEQFF
TRBD1 TRBJ1-5 TRBV2 CASRDRENSNQPQHF
NA TRBJ2-3 TRBV6-4 CASSAHADTSTDTQYF
NA TRBJ2-7 TRBV2 CASKVMGTGTEQYF
TRBD2 TRBJ2-1 TRBV30 CAWPPPEVMREVNNEQFF
TRBD2 TRBJ2-7 TRBV2 CASSEGRASGKYEQYF
TRBD2 TRBJ2-5 TRBV15 CATSRDLGTREETQYF
NA TRBJ1-1 TRBV7-9 CASSLDTGGEAFF
NA TRBJ1-2 TRBV29-1 CSVVAGESYGYTF
NA TRBJ2-7 TRBV5-8 CASSLRGWAEQYF
TRBD1 TRBJ1-2 TRBV28 CASRATGERYGYTF
TRBD1 TRBJ1-1 TRBV14 CASSQIRTGAEAFF
TRBD1 TRBJ1-1 TRBV11-3 CASSSGQGKAFF
TRBD2 TRBJ2-1 TRBV11-3 CASSSLAGGRQFF